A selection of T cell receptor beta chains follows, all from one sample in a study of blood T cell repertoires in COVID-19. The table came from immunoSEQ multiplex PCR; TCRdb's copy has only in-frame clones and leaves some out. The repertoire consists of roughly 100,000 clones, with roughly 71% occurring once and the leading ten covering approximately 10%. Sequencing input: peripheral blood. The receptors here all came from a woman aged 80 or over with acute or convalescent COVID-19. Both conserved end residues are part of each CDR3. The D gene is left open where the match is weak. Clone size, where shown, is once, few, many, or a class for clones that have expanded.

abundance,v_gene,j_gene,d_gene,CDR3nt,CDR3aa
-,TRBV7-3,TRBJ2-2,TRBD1,TGTGCCAGCAGAACTACAGGGGGCGCTGAGGGGGAGCTGTTTTTT,CASRTTGGAEGELFF
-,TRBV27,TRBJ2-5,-,TGTGCCAGCAGTTTGGGAGGACGGCAAGAGACCCAGTACTTC,CASSLGGRQETQYF
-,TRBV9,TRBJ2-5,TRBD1,TGTGCCAGCAGCGCGATGGACAGGGCCCAAGAGACCCAGTACTTC,CASSAMDRAQETQYF
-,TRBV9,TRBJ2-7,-,TGTGCCAGCAGCGTAGGGCCCTTGGGGCGGAGCTCCTACGAGCAGTACTTC,CASSVGPLGRSSYEQYF
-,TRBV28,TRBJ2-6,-,TGTGCCAGCAGTTTATCGTTGGGTAGGGGCTCTGGGGCCAACGTCCTGACTTTC,CASSLSLGRGSGANVLTF
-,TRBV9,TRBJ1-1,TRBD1,TGTGCCAGCAGCGCCACTGACAGGGTACGAACTGAAGCTTTCTTT,CASSATDRVRTEAFF
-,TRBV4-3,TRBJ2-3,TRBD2,TGCGCCAGCAGCCTTAACGGGCGGGGGACAGATACGCAGTATTTT,CASSLNGRGTDTQYF
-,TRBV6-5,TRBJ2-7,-,TGTGCCAGCAGTTTCCAACGGGACACCCTGCGCTACGAGCAGTACTTC,CASSFQRDTLRYEQYF
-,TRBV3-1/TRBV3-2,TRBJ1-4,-,TGTGCCAGCAGCCAACAGGGAACTAATGAAAAACTGTTTTTT,CASSQQGTNEKLFF
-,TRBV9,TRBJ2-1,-,TGTGCCAGCAGCGTAGCCTGGACAGACAATGAGCAGTTCTTC,CASSVAWTDNEQFF
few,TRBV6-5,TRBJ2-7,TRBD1,TGTGCCAGCAGTTACAGGGGGCTTTTTTCCTACGAGCAGTACTTC,CASSYRGLFSYEQYF
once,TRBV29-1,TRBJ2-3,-,TGCAGCGTGAGAGAGGCGGCAGGGGTCGGGTATACGCAGTATTTT,CSVREAAGVGYTQYF
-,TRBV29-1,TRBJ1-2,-,TGCAGCGTTGAAGGACAGAACTATGGCTACACCTTC,CSVEGQNYGYTF
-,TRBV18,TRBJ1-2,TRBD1,TGTGCCACCTCCGGGACAGACTATGGCTACACCTTC,CATSGTDYGYTF
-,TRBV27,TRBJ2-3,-,TGTGCCAGCAGTTACGACAGACCAGATACGCAGTATTTT,CASSYDRPDTQYF
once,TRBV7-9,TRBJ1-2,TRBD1,TGTGCCAGCAGCGCTACCCGGGACAGGGACTATGGCTACACCTTC,CASSATRDRDYGYTF
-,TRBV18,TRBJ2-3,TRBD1,TGTGCCAGCTCACCCCCAGGGGGTACTAGCACAGATACGCAGTATTTT,CASSPPGGTSTDTQYF
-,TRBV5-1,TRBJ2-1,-,TGCGCCAGCAGCCTCCAAGCGGTCTCCTACAATGAGCAGTTCTTC,CASSLQAVSYNEQFF
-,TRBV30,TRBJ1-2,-,TGTGCCTGGAATCCAGACGGACTAACTAACTATGGCTACACCTTC,CAWNPDGLTNYGYTF
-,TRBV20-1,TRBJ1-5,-,TGCAGTGCTAGTGCGGGAATTGGCCATCAGCCCCAGCATTTT,CSASAGIGHQPQHF
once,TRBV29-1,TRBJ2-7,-,TGCAGCGTTCGGAGGGAGTCAGGCAGTCCCGCAGCGCAGTACTTC,CSVRRESGSPAAQYF
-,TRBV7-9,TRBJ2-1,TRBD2,TGTGCCAGCAGCTTTCGGACTAGCGGGAGCCATGAGCAGTTCTTC,CASSFRTSGSHEQFF
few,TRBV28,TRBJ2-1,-,TGTGCCAGCAGCCACGGACAGGAGCAGTTCTTC,CASSHGQEQFF
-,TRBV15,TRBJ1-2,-,TGTGCCACCAGCAGAGATGGAGGGGCTAACTATGGCTACACCTTC,CATSRDGGANYGYTF
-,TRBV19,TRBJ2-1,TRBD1,TGTGCCAGTAGGGGACAGGGGAGCCTTTACAATGAGCAGTTCTTC,CASRGQGSLYNEQFF
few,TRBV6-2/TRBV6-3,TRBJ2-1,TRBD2,TGTGCCAGCAGTTACTCGTGGCGGGAGGGCTCCTACAATGAGCAGTTCTTC,CASSYSWREGSYNEQFF
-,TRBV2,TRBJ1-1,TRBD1,TGTGCCAGCAGTGCGGCAGGGGGAGCGGAAGCTTTCTTT,CASSAAGGAEAFF
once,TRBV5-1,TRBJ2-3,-,TGCGCCAGCAGCTTAATTCCCGGGTTCTCTAGCACAGATACGCAGTATTTT,CASSLIPGFSSTDTQYF